This T cell receptor (beta chain) was sequenced during a study of T cells in lung cancer brain metastases. With V trimmed by 3 bases and J by 9 bases, 4 bases remained unmatched. Germline V gene lookup returns CDR1 SGHTA and CDR2 FQGNSA. CDR3 length: 12 amino acids. Marked H&E slides guided macrodissection of tumor areas from about five unstained, deparaffinized about 9.8 um sections. Between about 2.24 and 4.92 ug genomic DNA went in, equal for pairs. This table comes from immunoSEQ multiplex PCR, and its TCRdb copy is limited to in-frame clones, with some not included. The profile shows around 660 clones, approximately 93% of them singletons.

This clonotype originated in a woman in her forties or fifties with non-small cell lung cancer that had spread to the brain. The sequenced material came from tumor tissue from a brain metastasis. The rearrangement links TRBV7-2 to TRBJ1-2; TRBD1 aligns across 7 bases. The CDR3 DNA reads TGTGCCAGCAGCTTCCCGGGACAGAGCTACACCTTC. Translating gives CASSFPGQSYTF.